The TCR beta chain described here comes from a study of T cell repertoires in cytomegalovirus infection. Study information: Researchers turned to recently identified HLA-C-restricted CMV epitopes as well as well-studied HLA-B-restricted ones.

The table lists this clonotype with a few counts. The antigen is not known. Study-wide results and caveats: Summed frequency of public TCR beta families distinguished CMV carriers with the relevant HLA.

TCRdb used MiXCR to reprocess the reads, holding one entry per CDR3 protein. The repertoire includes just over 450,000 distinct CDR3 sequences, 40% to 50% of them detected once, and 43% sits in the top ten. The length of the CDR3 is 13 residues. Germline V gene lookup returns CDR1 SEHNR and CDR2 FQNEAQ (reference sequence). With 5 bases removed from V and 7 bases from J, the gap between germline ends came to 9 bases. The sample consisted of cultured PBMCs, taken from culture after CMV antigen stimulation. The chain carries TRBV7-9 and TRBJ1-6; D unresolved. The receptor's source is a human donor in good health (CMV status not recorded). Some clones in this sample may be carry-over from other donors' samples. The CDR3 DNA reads TGTGCCAGCAGCCCCGCCCAAAATTCACCCCTCCACTTT. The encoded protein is CASSPAQNSPLHF.